This TCR beta chain was observed in a study of T cell responses to AZD1222 COVID-19 vaccine (dated by TCRdb to 2020 to 2022). Broadly, across the study: TCR sequencing covered 233 trial participants: 207 given two doses of AZD1222 and approximately 26 given two doses of MenACWY control vaccine. Trial participants were enrolled by age into 18-55, 56-69 and 70-plus year subgroups, with roughly 150, 30 and 60 TCR-sequenced participants respectively.

Results and caveats for the whole study, not just this receptor: A significant rise in spike-specific TCR breadth and depth was observed after two AZD1222 doses relative to day 0 and relative to MenACWY recipients. The 56-69-year group was small, and its depth increase did not reach significance, likely because of low power. Because no day 14 peak-response samples were available, the repertoires could be characterized only after the peak T cell response. Participants were mostly white British, with more females than males. The authors suggested clonal diversity may have been underestimated. Conclusions about previously exposed vaccinees are limited because only a handful of AZD1222 recipients were SARS-CoV-2 seropositive at baseline. Vaccine-associated CD4 TCRs spanned the whole spike protein, with dominant responses in regions 160-218 and 743-854. Epitopes outside the regions mutated in the B.1.351 and B.1.1.7 variants were reportedly recognized by nearly half of the unique spike-specific TCRs.

The CDR3 regions of human TCRbeta chains were subjected to immunosequencing. The source study handled its data this way. Repertoire TCRs were checked for matches against a reference library of SARS-CoV-2-specific TCRs that had been generated using the MIRA antigen-specificity platform. Breadth was defined as the fraction of unique TCRs that were SARS-CoV-2-associated. Depth was defined as the fraction of total T cells that were SARS-CoV-2-associated. Using the MIRA data, each spike-specific TCR was assigned both to the spike region to which the TCR was reactive and to a CD4 or CD8 class. Log10-transformed breadth and depth values were compared by one-way ANOVA with Sidak's multiple comparisons tests. TCRdb provides this immuneACCESS table in a form limited to in-frame rearrangements. Some clones are lacking; in checked studies, under half of them reflect an unresolved V gene, and why the rest are absent is not known. V and J calls and clone size are given by that table; D and trimming were obtained from the DNA. This sample is represented by around 140,000 clones; approximately 91% of them were singletons. About 5% of the sample is held by the ten biggest clonotypes.

The CDR3 runs 16 residues from the cysteine to the phenylalanine. The DNA shown is the 48-base CDR3, in frame from base 1. Via the germline V gene, CDR1 is SNHLY and CDR2 FYNNEI. V loses 2 bases, J loses 4 bases, and the germline ends lie 14 bases apart. A word on this clone: This receptor's antigen is unknown. Base qualities are not at hand, and no much larger clone is one base apart.

Sample time point, as interpreted from the label and publication: about 28 days (+/-7) after the second vaccine dose. Read against the paper, the sample's treatment or condition label means: meningococcal conjugate vaccine given as trial control. The vaccinee samples were drawn from two UK trials, COV001 and COV002, one of which was a single-blind randomized controlled phase 2/3 trial testing AZD1222 (ChAdOx1 nCoV-19) in healthy adults. For TCRbeta chain sequencing, PBMC samples were collected from trial participants at day 0 and at day 28 after the second dose. The sequence derives from an adult who received the MenACWY meningococcal vaccine as a control. This specimen consisted of peripheral blood, obtained 28 days after the second dose of the MenACWY control vaccine. The chain employs TRBV2 and TRBJ2-2; perhaps TRBD2 is the D gene, with 5 bases matching. The nucleotide sequence reads as follows: TGTGCCAGCAGTGAAAGCGGTCCCGGAGGCACCGGGGAGCTGTTTTTT. The encoded protein is CASSESGPGGTGELFF.